This T cell receptor (beta chain) was identified during a study of blood T cell repertoires in COVID-19. Study in general: Both acute and convalescent COVID-19 samples were obtained from the United States, Italy and Spain. PBMCs, B-cell-depleted T cells, or T cells were the source of the cDNA or gDNA that made up the material.

Looked up from germline, CDR1 is MNHEY and CDR2 is SVGEGT. The V and J ends lost 0 bases and 10 bases, in that order; junction bases with no gene match: 3. CDR3 length: 13 residues. The authors' processing: Amplified reference gene primers provided the basis for estimating nucleated cell counts. The repertoire was sequenced with immunoSEQ multiplex PCR; TCRdb's copy has only in-frame clones and lacks some. Clone size and the V and J calls come from that table; the DNA yielded D and trimming. The sample yields around 190,000 clones, roughly 86% seen once. The sequencing sample was made of peripheral blood. This rearrangement joins TRBV6-2 or TRBV6-3 to TRBJ1-1, with 9 bases matching TRBD1. This receptor was identified in a man younger than 35 with active or convalescent COVID-19. This CDR3 is CASSYSTGGTAFF. In DNA form, the CDR3 reads TGTGCCAGCAGTTACTCGACAGGGGGAACAGCTTTCTTT.